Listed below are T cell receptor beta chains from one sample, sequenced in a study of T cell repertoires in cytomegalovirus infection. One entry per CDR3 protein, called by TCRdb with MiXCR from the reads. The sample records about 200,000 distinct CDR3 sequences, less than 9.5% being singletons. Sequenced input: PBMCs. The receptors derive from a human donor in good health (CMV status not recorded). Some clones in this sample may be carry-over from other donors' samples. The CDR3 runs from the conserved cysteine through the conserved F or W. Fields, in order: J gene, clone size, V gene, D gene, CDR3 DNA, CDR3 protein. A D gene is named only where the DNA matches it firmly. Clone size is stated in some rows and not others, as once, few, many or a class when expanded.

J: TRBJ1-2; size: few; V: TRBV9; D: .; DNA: TGTGCCAGCAGCCCCACTTATGCAGGGCCGTATGGCTACACCTTC; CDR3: CASSPTYAGPYGYTF
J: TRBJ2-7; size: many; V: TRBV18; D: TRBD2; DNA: TGTGCCAGCTCACCGGGACTAGCGGGATTCCAAAAAAACGAGCAGTACTTC; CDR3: CASSPGLAGFQKNEQYF
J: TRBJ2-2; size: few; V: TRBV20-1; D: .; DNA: TGCAGTGCCCTCAACCCAACGGGCACCGGGGAGCTGTTTTTT; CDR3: CSALNPTGTGELFF
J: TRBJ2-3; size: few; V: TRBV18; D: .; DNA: TGTGCCAGCTCACCGGACAGATACGGCACAGATACGCAGTATTTT; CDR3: CASSPDRYGTDTQYF
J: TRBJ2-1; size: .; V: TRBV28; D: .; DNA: TGTGCCAGCAGTTTCATCAATGAGCAGTTCTTC; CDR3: CASSFINEQFF
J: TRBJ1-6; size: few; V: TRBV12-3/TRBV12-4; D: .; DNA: TGTGCCAGCAGTTCTGGGGGTCGGTCACCCCTCCACTTT; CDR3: CASSSGGRSPLHF
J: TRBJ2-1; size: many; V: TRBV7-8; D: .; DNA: TGTGCCAGCAGCTTCGCGGAGCTGAACAATGAGCAGTTCTTC; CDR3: CASSFAELNNEQFF
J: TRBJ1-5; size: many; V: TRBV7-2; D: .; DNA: TGTGCCAGCAGCCCCCCAAATCAGCCCCAGCATTTT; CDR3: CASSPPNQPQHF
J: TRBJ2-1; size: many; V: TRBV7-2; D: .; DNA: TGTGCCAGCAGCTTAGAGCGGGACAATGAGCAGTTCTTC; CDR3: CASSLERDNEQFF
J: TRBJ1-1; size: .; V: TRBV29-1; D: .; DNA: TGCAGCGTTGCTGCCGGCACCTTGAACACTGAAGCTTTCTTT; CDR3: CSVAAGTLNTEAFF
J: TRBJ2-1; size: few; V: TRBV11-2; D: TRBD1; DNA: TGTGCCAGCAGCCCTGACAGGGTCGATGAGCAGTTCTTC; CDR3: CASSPDRVDEQFF
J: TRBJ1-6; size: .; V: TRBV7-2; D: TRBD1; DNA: TGTGCCAGCAGCTTATTCGGTTACGAGACAGGGATAACACCCCTCCACTTT; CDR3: CASSLFGYETGITPLHF
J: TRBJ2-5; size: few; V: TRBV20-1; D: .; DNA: TGCAGTGCTAGAGTAGTTGCGGTTGCCTCAGAGACCCAGTACTTC; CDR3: CSARVVAVASETQYF
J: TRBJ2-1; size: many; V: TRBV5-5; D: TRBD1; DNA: TGTGCCAGCAGCTTGGCCCCGACAGGGCTTTACAATGAGCAGTTCTTC; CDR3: CASSLAPTGLYNEQFF
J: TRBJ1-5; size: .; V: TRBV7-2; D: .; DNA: TGTGCCAGCAGCTTAGACGCAGGGAGGCAGCCCCAGCATTTT; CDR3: CASSLDAGRQPQHF
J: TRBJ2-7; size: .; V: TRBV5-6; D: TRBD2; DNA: TGTGCCAGCAGCTTGGCGCTAGCGGCGACCTACGAGCAGTACTTC; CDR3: CASSLALAATYEQYF
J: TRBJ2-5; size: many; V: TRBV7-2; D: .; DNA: TGTGCCAGCGGCCCTACTACTCTCCAAGAGACCCAGTACTTC; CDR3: CASGPTTLQETQYF
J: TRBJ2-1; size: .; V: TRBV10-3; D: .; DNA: TGTGCCATCATTCTCGTGACCCAGCTGATTGTTAATGAGCAGTTCTTC; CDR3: CAIILVTQLIVNEQFF
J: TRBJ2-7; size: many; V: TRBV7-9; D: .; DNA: TGTGCCAGCAGCTTAAGGGCAGGGAGGTACGAGCAGTACTTC; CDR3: CASSLRAGRYEQYF
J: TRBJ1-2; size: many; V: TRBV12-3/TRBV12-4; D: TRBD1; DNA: TGTGCCAGCAGTGGGGGACAGGGCTATGGCTACACCTTC; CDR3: CASSGGQGYGYTF
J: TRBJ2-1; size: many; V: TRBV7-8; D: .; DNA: TGTGCCAGCAGCTTAATAGGTGCGCCGACGGGCAATGAGCAGTTCTTC; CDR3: CASSLIGAPTGNEQFF
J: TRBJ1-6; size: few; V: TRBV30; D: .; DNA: TGTGCCTGGAGGACTTTCACAGGGATCAATTCACCCCTCCACTTT; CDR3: CAWRTFTGINSPLHF
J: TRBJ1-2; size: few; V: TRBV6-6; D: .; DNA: TGTGCCAGCAGCCCTGAGTCGGACTATGGCTACACCTTC; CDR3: CASSPESDYGYTF
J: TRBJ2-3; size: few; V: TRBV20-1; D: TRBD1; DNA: TGCAGTGCTAGAGCCGGACAGGGGGCAGATACGCAGTATTTT; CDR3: CSARAGQGADTQYF
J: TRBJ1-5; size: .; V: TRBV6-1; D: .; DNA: TGTGCCAGCAGTGAAGCGGGAGAGAATCAGCCCCAGCATTTT; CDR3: CASSEAGENQPQHF
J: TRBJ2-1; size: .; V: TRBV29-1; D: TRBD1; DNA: TGCAGCGTTGAAGATCGAGTCCCAGGGGGCTATGAGCAGTTCTTC; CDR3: CSVEDRVPGGYEQFF
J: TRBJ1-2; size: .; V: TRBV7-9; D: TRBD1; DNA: TGTGCCAGCAGCCCTGGGGGGCAGGGGGCGTATGGCTACACCTTC; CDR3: CASSPGGQGAYGYTF
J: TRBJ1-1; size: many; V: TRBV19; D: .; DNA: TGTGCCAGTAGCCTTACAGCGAACACTGAAGCTTTCTTT; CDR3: CASSLTANTEAFF
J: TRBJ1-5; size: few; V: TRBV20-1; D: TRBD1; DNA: TGCAGTGCTGGGAAGGGACAGACAAGAAATCAGCCCCAGCATTTT; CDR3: CSAGKGQTRNQPQHF
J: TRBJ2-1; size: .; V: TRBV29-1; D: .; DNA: TGCAGCGTTGGCGATGAGCAGTTCTTC; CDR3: CSVGDEQFF
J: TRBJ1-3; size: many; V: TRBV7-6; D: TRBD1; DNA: TGTGCCAGCAGCTCACGGGACAGCACTGGAAACACCATATATTTT; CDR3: CASSSRDSTGNTIYF
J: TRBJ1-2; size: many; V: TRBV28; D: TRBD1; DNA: TGTGCCAGCACGACAGGGGCCTATGGCTACACCTTC; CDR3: CASTTGAYGYTF
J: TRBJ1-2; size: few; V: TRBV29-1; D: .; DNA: TGCAGCGTCAGGCAAGGGATGTATGGCTACACCTTC; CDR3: CSVRQGMYGYTF
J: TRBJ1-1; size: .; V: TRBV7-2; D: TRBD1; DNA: TGTGCCAGCAGCTATAGGACAGGGAACACTGAAGCTTTCTTT; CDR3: CASSYRTGNTEAFF
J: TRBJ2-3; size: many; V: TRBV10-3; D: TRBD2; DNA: TGTGCCATCAGCAAGCGGGGGCCCCCCACAGATACGCAGTATTTT; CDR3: CAISKRGPPTDTQYF
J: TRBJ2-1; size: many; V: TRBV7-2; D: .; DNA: TGTGCCAGCAGCTTAAAGCGGCAGGATGAGCAGTTCTTC; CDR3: CASSLKRQDEQFF
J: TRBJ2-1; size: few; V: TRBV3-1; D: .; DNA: TGTGCCAGCAGCCAAGGAGGACTCAATTACAATGAGCAGTTCTTC; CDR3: CASSQGGLNYNEQFF
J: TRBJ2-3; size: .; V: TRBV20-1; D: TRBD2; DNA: TGCAGTGCTAGTGTAAGCGGGAGGGCAGATACGCAGTATTTT; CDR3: CSASVSGRADTQYF
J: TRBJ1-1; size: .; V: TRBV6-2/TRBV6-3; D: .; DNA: TGTGCCAGCAGTTACGCCCGCGAAGCTTTCTTT; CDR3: CASSYAREAFF
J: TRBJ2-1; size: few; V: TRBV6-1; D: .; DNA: TGTGCCAGCAGTGATTACAGGAATGAGCAGTTCTTC; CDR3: CASSDYRNEQFF
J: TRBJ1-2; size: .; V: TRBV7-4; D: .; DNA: TGTGCCAGCACCAATCGAGGGGGCTACACCTTC; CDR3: CASTNRGGYTF
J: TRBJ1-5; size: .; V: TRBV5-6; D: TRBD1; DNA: TGTGCCAGCAGCAACGGACAGGGGGGAAATCAGCCCCAGCATTTT; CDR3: CASSNGQGGNQPQHF
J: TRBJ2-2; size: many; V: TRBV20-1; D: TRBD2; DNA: TGCAGTGCTAGAGGTCCGGGACTAGCGGGGGGTCCGACCACCGGGGAGCTGTTTTTT; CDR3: CSARGPGLAGGPTTGELFF
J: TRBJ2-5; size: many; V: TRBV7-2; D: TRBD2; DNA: TGTGCCAGCAGCTTAGCTAGCGGGGGTGGAGAGACCCAGTACTTC; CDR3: CASSLASGGGETQYF
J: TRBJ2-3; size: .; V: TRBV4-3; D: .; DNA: TGCGCCAGCAGCCTGAGGACAAACACAGATACGCAGTATTTT; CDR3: CASSLRTNTDTQYF
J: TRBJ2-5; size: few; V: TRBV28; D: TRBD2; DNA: TGTGCCAGCAGTTTACCCTCGAGCGGGGGGGCCGGAGAGACCCAGTACTTC; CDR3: CASSLPSSGGAGETQYF
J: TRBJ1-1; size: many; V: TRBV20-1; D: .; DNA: TGCAGTGCTGGGGACGGGGGGCGATTCAACACTGAAGCTTTCTTT; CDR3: CSAGDGGRFNTEAFF
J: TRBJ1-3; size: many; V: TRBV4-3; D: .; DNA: TGCGCCAGCAGCCAAGAGGGCGGCGCGGTGGGAAACACCATATATTTT; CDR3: CASSQEGGAVGNTIYF
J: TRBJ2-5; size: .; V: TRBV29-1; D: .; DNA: TGCAGCGTTGTCGGCGGGACCCAAGAGACCCAGTACTTC; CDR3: CSVVGGTQETQYF
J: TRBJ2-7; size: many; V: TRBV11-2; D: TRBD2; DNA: TGTGCCAGCAACGAAATGACTAGCGGGGTAACCTACGAGCAGTACTTC; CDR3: CASNEMTSGVTYEQYF